Below are 29 T cell receptor beta chains sequenced from a single sample in a study of T cells after yellow fever vaccination (dated by TCRdb to about 2019). Read against the paper, the sample's treatment or condition label means: live attenuated yellow fever vaccine strain. The library was obtained by 5' RACE. Sequencer: Illumina HiSeq 2500. Using fastp at Q25 and MiXCR, TCRdb reprocessed the public reads and kept productive beta chains. When rows share a CDR3 protein, they turn into one entry using the most common DNA and genes. The sample table lists 60,000 to 75,000 distinct CDR3 sequences, approximately 7% of them with a count of one. The ten largest clonotypes hold 30% to 45% of the sample. Here the sequenced sample was CD8+ T cells sorted from PBMCs, taken 45 days after the first yellow fever vaccination. The receptor source for this set is a man younger than 35 who received the YFV17D yellow fever vaccine.

The sample holds many counts of this clonotype. This rearrangement joins TRBV14 to TRBJ2-1; either TRBD1 or TRBD2 may supply D (7 bases each). The germline V and J ends were trimmed by 4 bases and 4 bases, with 17 bases remaining between them. Germline CDR1 and CDR2: SGHDN and FVKESK. This CDR3 has 16 residues. CDR3 residues: CASSPWEGAPYNEQFF. CDR3 in DNA: TGTGCCAGCAGCCCGTGGGAGGGGGCACCTTACAATGAGCAGTTCTTC.

The sample holds many counts of this clonotype. The chain uses TRBV29-1 and TRBJ2-7; no definite D call. The CDR3 is 12 residues long. Germline V gives CDR1 SQVTM, CDR2 ANQGSEA. The V gene lost 0 bases and the J gene lost 6 bases, with 9 bases spanning the gap. CDR3 amino acids: CSVEDRQAEQYF. CDR3 bases: TGCAGCGTTGAAGATCGGCAAGCCGAGCAGTACTTC.

This clonotype was found a few times. The genes are TRBV24-1 and TRBJ2-2; 9 bases are a match to TRBD1. Germline loops: CDR1 KGHDR, CDR2 SFDVKD. The CDR3 loop spans 17 amino acids. The V and J ends lost 7 bases and 4 bases, in that order; junction bases with no gene match: 12. The CDR3 nucleotides read TGTGCCACCAGCGCCCTCCCGGGACAGGGTAGCACCGGGGAGCTGTTTTTT. It translates to CATSALPGQGSTGELFF.

The V call is TRBV30, the J call TRBJ2-1; D not certain. This CDR3 has 12 residues. Trimming stripped 1 base from V and 9 bases from J, with 10 bases between. Germline V gene lookup returns CDR1 GTSNPN and CDR2 SVGIG (reference sequence). The CDR3 nucleotides read TGTGCCTGGAGTGCCGACCCGGGTGAGCAGTTCTTC. It yields the protein CAWSADPGEQFF. The full variable domain, completed using reference TRBV30 and TRBJ2-1, is SQTIHQWPATLVQPVGSPLSLECTVEGTSNPNLYWYRQAAGRGLQLLFYSVGIGQISSEVPQNLSASRPQDRQFILSSKKLLLSDSGFYLCAWSADPGEQFFGPGTRLTVL.

This clonotype was seen repeatedly, ten times or more. The V gene is TRBV9, the J gene TRBJ2-3, with TRBD1 as a possible D gene (7 bases). The CDR3 extends over 14 amino acids. V lost 3 bases and J 1 base, leaving 9 bases between the germline ends. Germline values: CDR1 SGDLS, CDR2 YYNGEE. CDR3 residues: CASSGRGGTDTQYF. As DNA, the CDR3 is TGTGCCAGCAGCGGCAGGGGGGGCACAGATACGCAGTATTTT.

This clonotype came up many times. This sequence joins TRBV6-5 and TRBJ1-1, with D possibly being TRBD1 (5 bases). V was cut by 2 bases and J by 5 bases, with 18 bases left in between. The CDR3 has 16 residues. CDR1 is MNHEY, CDR2 SVGAGI, per germline. CDR3 nucleotides: TGTGCCAGCAGTTACCGGGGGGGGGTAGGTGCTACTGAAGCTTTCTTT. The encoded protein is CASSYRGGVGATEAFF.

Many counts were recorded for this clonotype. The V call is TRBV6-2 or TRBV6-3, the J call TRBJ2-7; TRBD1 matches at 9 bases. This CDR3 has 15 amino acids. Germline lookup yields CDR1 MNHEY and CDR2 SVGEGT. V was pared by 0 bases and J by 5 bases, with 5 bases of the junction left unmatched. The CDR3 DNA reads TGTGCCAGCAGTTACTCGGGGACAGGGTCCCACGAGCAGTACGTC. Protein sequence: CASSYSGTGSHEQYV.

Only a few counts were recorded for this clonotype. The V call is TRBV4-1, the J call TRBJ2-7; 8 nucleotides align to TRBD1. Germline CDR1 reads MGHRA; CDR2 reads YSYEKL. V lost 4 bases and J lost 0; bases outside the gene matches: 2. This CDR3 has 14 amino acids. CDR3 bases: TGCGCCAGCAGCCCCGGACAGGGCTCCTACGAGCAGTACGTC. Amino acids: CASSPGQGSYEQYV.

This clonotype was counted at least ten times. This chain uses TRBV20-1 with TRBJ2-3; D unclear. Germline V lookup: CDR1 DFQATT, CDR2 SNEGSKA (reference sequence). The CDR3 has 15 amino acids. V was cut by 5 bases and J by 2 bases, with 17 bases left in between. CDR3 residues: CSAYPRIKYTDTQYF. CDR3 in DNA: TGCAGTGCTTACCCGAGAATCAAATACACAGATACGCAGTATTTT.

This clonotype was seen repeatedly, ten times or more. This chain joins TRBV12-3 or TRBV12-4 and TRBJ2-3, with no clear D. The CDR3 has 15 amino acids. Deletions cut 7 bases from V and 0 bases from J, with 14 bases between. As DNA, the CDR3 is TGTGCCAGCACCCCTCCCGGAACTAGCACAGATACGCAGTATTTT. Translation: CASTPPGTSTDTQYF.

This clonotype was counted many times. The chain uses TRBV6-5 and TRBJ2-2; TRBD1 might be the D (5 bases). CDR3 length: 13 residues. Germline V gene data show CDR1 as MNHEY and CDR2 as SVGAGI. V lost 2 bases and J lost 8, with 9 bases in between. The DNA for the CDR3 is TGTGCCAGCAGTTACCAGGGTCCGGGGGAGCTGTTTTTT. Protein: CASSYQGPGELFF.

This clonotype has a handful of counts. CDR3 loop: CASSLRTGGSYEQYF. In DNA, the CDR3 is TGTGCCAGCAGCTTGAGGACAGGGGGCTCCTACGAGCAGTACTTC. This rearrangement joins TRBV11-3 to TRBJ2-7; 10 bases line up with TRBD1. The CDR3 contains 15 residues. Germline loops: CDR1 SGHNT, CDR2 YENEEA. The V gene end was trimmed by 3 bases and the J gene end by 0 bases; junction bases not matched to a gene: 2.

This clonotype came up a few times. The rearrangement uses TRBV4-1 and TRBJ2-7; D is unclear. V was pared by 3 bases and J by 1 base, with 10 bases between. The CDR3 is 14 amino acids. Germline assignment: CDR1 MGHRA and CDR2 YSYEKL. The CDR3 is CASSQWTASYEQYF. For the CDR3, the DNA is TGCGCCAGCAGCCAGTGGACCGCTTCCTACGAGCAGTACTTC.

This clonotype was detected many times. V is TRBV7-9 and J is TRBJ2-2; D perhaps matches TRBD1 (5 bases). Trimming cost V 7 bases and J 3 bases, with 12 bases left between them. The CDR3 has 14 amino acids. Germline values: CDR1 SEHNR, CDR2 FQNEAQ (reference sequence). CDR3 residues: CASILRAYTGELFF. CDR3 nucleotides: TGTGCCAGCATCCTCAGGGCTTACACCGGGGAGCTGTTTTTT.

This clonotype was recorded at least ten times. This chain uses TRBV5-1 with TRBJ2-3, with 11 bases fitting TRBD1. Germline values: CDR1 SGHRS, CDR2 YFSETQ. The CDR3 contains 18 residues. Losses at the gene ends were 0 bases for V and 7 bases for J; bases not matched to a gene: 13. The CDR3 DNA is TGCGCCAGCAGCTTGGCCTTCCTTTGGACAGGGGGCGCATATACGCAGTATTTT. Residues: CASSLAFLWTGGAYTQYF.

This clonotype occurred many times. This chain joins TRBV7-8 and TRBJ1-5, with 10 bases fitting TRBD1. V trimming: 5 bases; J trimming: 3 bases; junction bases outside the gene matches: 4. This CDR3 has 15 residues. The V gene's germline CDR1 is SGHVS and CDR2 FQNEAQ. CDR3 nucleotide sequence: TGTGCCAGCAGCCCAGGGACAGGGGCCAATCAGCCCCAGCATTTT. This gives the protein CASSPGTGANQPQHF. Drawing the rest from reference TRBV7-8 and TRBJ1-5, the complete variable domain is GAGVSQSPRYKVAKRGQDVALRCDPISGHVSLFWYQQALGQGPEFLTYFQNEAQLDKSGLPSDRFFAERPEGSVSTLKIQRTQQEDSAVYLCASSPGTGANQPQHFGDGTRLSIL.

The chain's CDR3 is CASSVVGGPNSPLHF. CDR3 nucleotides: TGTGCCAGCAGTGTAGTGGGGGGGCCTAATTCACCCCTCCACTTT. The chain combines TRBV2 with TRBJ1-6; weak D call: TRBD1 (6 bases). The CDR3 extends over 15 amino acids. Germline V CDR1 and CDR2: SNHLY, FYNNEI. The V and J ends lost 4 bases and 6 bases respectively, with 13 bases between them.

Ten or more counts support this clonotype. The gene calls are TRBV6-2 or TRBV6-3 and TRBJ2-7; D is uncertain. Trimming stripped 6 bases from V and 2 bases from J, with 23 bases between. CDR1 and CDR2 (germline): MNHEY, SVGEGT. This CDR3 contains 17 residues. CDR3 loop: CASSYRHGGPPAYEQYV. DNA of the CDR3: TGTGCCAGCAGCTATCGTCATGGTGGCCCGCCGGCCTACGAGCAGTACGTC.

The rearrangement uses TRBV9 and TRBJ2-2, with D uncertain. The V and J ends lost 4 bases and 4 bases respectively, with 5 bases between them. The CDR3 has 12 amino acids. The germline gives CDR1 SGDLS, CDR2 YYNGEE. CDR3 nucleotides: TGTGCCAGCAGCAGGATCACCGGGGAGCTGTTTTTT. Residues: CASSRITGELFF.

This clonotype was detected only a few times. The chain carries TRBV29-1 and TRBJ1-3; 8 bases map to TRBD1. V trimming: 0 bases; J trimming: 0 bases; junction bases outside the gene matches: 7. Germline CDR1 reads SQVTM; CDR2 reads ANQGSEA. This CDR3 has 17 residues. Written as DNA, the CDR3 is TGCAGCGTTGAAGATCATCAGGGGGCCTCCTCTGGAAACACCATATATTTT. It is translated as CSVEDHQGASSGNTIYF.

The V gene is TRBV20-1, the J gene TRBJ2-7; the match to TRBD2 covers 13 bases. This CDR3 is built from 17 residues. Germline assignment: CDR1 DFQATT and CDR2 SNEGSKA (reference sequence). CDR3: CCARGLAGALGVGEQYF. The CDR3 coding sequence is TGCTGCGCTAGAGGACTAGCGGGGGCCTTAGGCGTTGGCGAGCAGTACTTC.

The genes are TRBV7-9 and TRBJ1-4; D is possibly TRBD1 (5 bases). Trimming pared 1 base from V and 0 bases from J, leaving 9 bases between. The germline V gene has CDR1 SEHNR and CDR2 FQNEAQ (reference sequence). This CDR3 spans 16 amino acids. CDR3 residues: CASSLVSGATNEKLFF. CDR3 coding DNA: TGTGCCAGCAGCTTAGTGTCGGGGGCAACTAATGAAAAACTGTTTTTT.

This clonotype was found many times. V usage is TRBV4-3 and J usage is TRBJ2-1; D is perhaps TRBD2 (5 bases). CDR3 length: 15 residues. CDR1 is LGHNA, CDR2 YSLEER, per germline. The V and J ends lost 0 bases and 4 bases respectively, with 10 bases between them. CDR3 in amino acids: CASSQERVQYNEQFF. In DNA, the CDR3 is TGCGCCAGCAGCCAAGAGAGGGTTCAGTACAATGAGCAGTTCTTC.

This clonotype showed up just a few times. The CDR3 bases are TGTGCCAGCAACGCGGGACCGTACACTGAAGCTTTCTTT. This codes for CASNAGPYTEAFF. The chain is built from TRBV7-9 and TRBJ1-1; D is possibly TRBD1 (5 bases). V lost 7 bases and J lost 3, with 12 bases in between. Germline-derived CDR1 and CDR2 are SEHNR and FQNEAQ (reference sequence). The CDR3 length is 13 residues.

This clonotype appeared many times. V is TRBV28 and J is TRBJ2-6; D call uncertain. Trimming shortened V by 6 bases and J by 0 bases, and 9 bases separated the two germline ends. CDR3 length: 15 amino acids. Germline CDR1 MDHEN, CDR2 SYDVKM. DNA for the CDR3: TGTGCCAGCAGCCCAGAGAGCTCTGGGGCCAACGTCCTGACTTTC. Protein product: CASSPESSGANVLTF.

V is TRBV12-3 or TRBV12-4 and J is TRBJ1-5; D is perhaps TRBD1 (5 bases). V lost 6 bases, J lost 0 bases, and 12 bases lay in between. This CDR3 is built from 15 residues. The CDR3 DNA sequence: TGTGCCAGCAGCCTCAGGACATTTAGCAATCAGCCCCAGCATTTT. Translation: CASSLRTFSNQPQHF.

This clonotype was found many times. The V call is TRBV7-2, the J call TRBJ2-3; 9 positions match TRBD2. There are 18 residues in the CDR3. CDR1 and CDR2 (germline): SGHTA, FQGNSA. J was trimmed by 2 bases and V by 3 bases; bases with no gene match: 12. The DNA for the CDR3 is TGTGCCAGCAGCTTTTGGACTCGCCTAGCGGGACTCACAGATACGCAGTATTTT. Its translation: CASSFWTRLAGLTDTQYF.

Of note for this clonotype: This sequence may be a read error, since a much larger clone differs from it by one base. The chain couples TRBV3-1 to TRBJ2-5; TRBD2 matches 10 bases. Germline V gene data show CDR1 as LGHDT and CDR2 as YNNKEL (reference sequence). The CDR3 runs 17 residues. Losses at the gene ends were 1 base for V and 9 bases for J; bases not matched to a gene: 14. The CDR3 sequence is CASSQGTSGVPREAQYF. CDR3 sequence (DNA): TGTGCCAGCAGCCAAGGAACTAGCGGGGTCCCTAGGGAGGCCCAGTACTTC.

This clonotype has at least ten counts. V is TRBV19 and J is TRBJ2-1, with 8 bases that match TRBD2. The V gene end was trimmed by 3 bases and the J gene end by 2 bases; junction bases not matched to a gene: 3. The CDR3 covers 15 residues. CDR1 and CDR2 from the germline V gene are LNHDA and SQIVND (reference sequence). The CDR3 coding sequence is TGTGCCAGTAGTATGGACGGGGGGGCCTACAATGAGCAGTTCTTC. Its translation: CASSMDGGAYNEQFF.